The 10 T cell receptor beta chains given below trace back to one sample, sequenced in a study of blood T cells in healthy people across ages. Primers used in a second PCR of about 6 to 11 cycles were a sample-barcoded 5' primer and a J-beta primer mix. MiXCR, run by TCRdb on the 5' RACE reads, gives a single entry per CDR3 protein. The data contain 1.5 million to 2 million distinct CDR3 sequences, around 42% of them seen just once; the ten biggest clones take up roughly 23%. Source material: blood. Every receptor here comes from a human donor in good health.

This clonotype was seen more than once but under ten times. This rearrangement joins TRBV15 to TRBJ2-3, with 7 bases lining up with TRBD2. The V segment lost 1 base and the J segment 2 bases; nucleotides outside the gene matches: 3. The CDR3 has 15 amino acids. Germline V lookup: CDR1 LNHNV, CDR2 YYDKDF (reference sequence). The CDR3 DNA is TGTGCCACCAGCAGAGGAGGGAGGGACACAGATACGCAGTATTTT. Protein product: CATSRGGRDTDTQYF.

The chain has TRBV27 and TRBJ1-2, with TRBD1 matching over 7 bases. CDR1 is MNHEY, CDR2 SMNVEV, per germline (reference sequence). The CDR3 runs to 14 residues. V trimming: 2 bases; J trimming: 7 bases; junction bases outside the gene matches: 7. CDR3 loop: CASSLRQGGGGYTF. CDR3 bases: TGTGCCAGCAGTTTACGCCAGGGGGGGGGTGGCTACACCTTC.

The CDR3 protein is CASGLGRMGANEKLFF. The CDR3, as DNA: TGTGCTAGTGGTTTGGGCCGGATGGGGGCTAATGAAAAACTGTTTTTT. The rearrangement uses TRBV12-5 and TRBJ1-4; TRBD1 is a possible D gene (5 bases). This CDR3 comprises 16 residues. CDR1 LGHNT and CDR2 FRNRAP come from the germline V gene. Trimming cost V 1 base and J 3 bases, with 12 bases left between them.

In DNA form, the CDR3 reads TGCAGTGCCTTAAAGGGGAGTCAGGGCTACACCTTC. It codes for CSALKGSQGYTF. This chain connects TRBV20-1 to TRBJ1-2, with a weak D call TRBD1 (5 bases). Trimming took 6 bases from V and 8 from J, leaving 16 bases between them. CDR1 is DFQATT and CDR2 is SNEGSKA in the germline V gene (reference sequence). This CDR3 region has 12 residues.

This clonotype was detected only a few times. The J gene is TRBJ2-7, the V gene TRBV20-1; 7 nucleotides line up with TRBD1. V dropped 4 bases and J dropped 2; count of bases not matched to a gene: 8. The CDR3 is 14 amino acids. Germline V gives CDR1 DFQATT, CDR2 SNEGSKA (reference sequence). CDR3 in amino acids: CSAKRQGPTYEQYF. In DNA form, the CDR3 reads TGCAGTGCTAAAAGACAGGGACCAACCTACGAGCAGTACTTC.

The CDR3 DNA sequence: TGTGCCACCAGTGACTACAGCAGCACAGATACGCAGTATTTT. It specifies CATSDYSSTDTQYF. The chain combines TRBV24-1 with TRBJ2-3; D is undetermined. V was clipped by 4 bases and J by 0 bases, with 7 bases between them. The CDR3 runs to 14 residues. CDR1 and CDR2 from the germline V gene are KGHDR and SFDVKD.

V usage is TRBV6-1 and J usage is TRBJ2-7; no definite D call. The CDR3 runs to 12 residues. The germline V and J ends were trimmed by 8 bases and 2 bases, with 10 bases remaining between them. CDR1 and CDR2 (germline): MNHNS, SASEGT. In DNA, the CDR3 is TGTGCCAGCGGGGTTAACGCCTACGAGCAGTACTTC. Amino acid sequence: CASGVNAYEQYF.

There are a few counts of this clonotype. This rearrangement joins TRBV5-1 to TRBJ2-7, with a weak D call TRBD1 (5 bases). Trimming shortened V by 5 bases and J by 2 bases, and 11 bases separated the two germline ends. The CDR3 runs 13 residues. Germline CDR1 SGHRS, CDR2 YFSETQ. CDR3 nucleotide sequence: TGCGCCAGCAGGCCGACAGTAACCTACGAGCAGTACTTC. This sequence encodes CASRPTVTYEQYF.

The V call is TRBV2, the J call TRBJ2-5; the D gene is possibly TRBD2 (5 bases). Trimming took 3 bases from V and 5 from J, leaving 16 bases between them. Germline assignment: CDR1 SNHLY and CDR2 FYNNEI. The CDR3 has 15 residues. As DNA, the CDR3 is TGTGCCAGCAGTGAGGTTTTTCGGGGTTCGGAGACCCAGTACTTC. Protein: CASSEVFRGSETQYF. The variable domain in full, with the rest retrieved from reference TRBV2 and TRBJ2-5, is EPEVTQTPSHQVTQMGQEVILRCVPISNHLYFYWYRQILGQKVEFLVSFYNNEISEKSEIFDDQFSVERPDGSNFTLKIRSTKLEDSAMYFCASSEVFRGSETQYFGPGTRLLVL.

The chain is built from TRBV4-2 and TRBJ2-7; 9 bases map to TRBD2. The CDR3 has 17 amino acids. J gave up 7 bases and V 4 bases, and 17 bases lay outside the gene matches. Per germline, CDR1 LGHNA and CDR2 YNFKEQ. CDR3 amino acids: CASSPQHPLAGYAEQYF. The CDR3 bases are TGTGCCAGCAGCCCTCAACACCCCCTAGCGGGGTACGCTGAGCAGTACTTC.